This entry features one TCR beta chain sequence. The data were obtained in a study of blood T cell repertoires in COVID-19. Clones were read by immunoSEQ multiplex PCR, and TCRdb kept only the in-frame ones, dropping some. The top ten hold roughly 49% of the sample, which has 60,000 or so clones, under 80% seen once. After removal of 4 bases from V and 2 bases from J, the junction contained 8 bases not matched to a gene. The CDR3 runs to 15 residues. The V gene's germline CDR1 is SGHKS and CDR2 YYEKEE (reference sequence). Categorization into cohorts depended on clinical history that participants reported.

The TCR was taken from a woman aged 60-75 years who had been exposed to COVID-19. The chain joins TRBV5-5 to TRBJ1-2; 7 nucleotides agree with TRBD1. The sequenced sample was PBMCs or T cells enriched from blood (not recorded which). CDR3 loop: CASSPWTGGNYGYTF. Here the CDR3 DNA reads TGTGCCAGCAGCCCCTGGACAGGTGGAAACTATGGCTACACCTTC.